These 10 T cell receptor beta chains were all obtained from the same sample, sequenced in a study of graft-versus-host responses after intestinal transplantation. Using immunoSEQ multiplex PCR, the repertoire was profiled, and TCRdb retains in-frame clones only, with some absent. The sample consists of more than 13,000 clones, approximately 40% of them appearing once. Plated together were roughly 200,000 CFSE-labeled responder cells and roughly 200,000 irradiated, violet-dye-labeled stimulator cells. Sequenced here: alloreactive CD8+ T cells from a mixed lymphocyte reaction culture, sampled before intestinal transplant. The subset is: CFSE-low proliferating T cells sorted from roughly 6-day pre-transplant mixed lymphocyte reaction (GvH or HvG direction). These receptors all come from a human patient who received an intestinal transplant.

V and J are TRBV5-4 and TRBJ1-6, with D unclear. Germline CDR1 reads SGHNT; CDR2 reads YYREEE (reference sequence). V was shortened by 1 base and J by 2 bases, with 7 bases between the two germline ends. The CDR3 spans 15 residues. CDR3 bases: TGTGCCAGCAGCTTGCAAGCCGCCTATAATTCACCCCTCCACTTT. It encodes CASSLQAAYNSPLHF.

The chain joins TRBV2 to TRBJ2-5, with 8 bases that match TRBD2. This CDR3 contains 15 residues. V lost 7 bases and J lost 1; bases outside the gene matches: 8. Per the germline V gene, CDR1 is SNHLY and CDR2 is FYNNEI. CDR3 nucleotide sequence: TGTGCCAGCACCGGAGCGGGGGCCCTCCAAGAGACCCAGTACTTC. It specifies CASTGAGALQETQYF.

This sequence joins TRBV6-5 and TRBJ2-5; D gene unclear. The CDR3 sequence is 12 residues long. The V end was cut by 8 bases, the J end by 5 bases, with 12 bases between. The germline V gene encodes CDR1 MNHEY and CDR2 SVGAGI. The CDR3 reads CASGQDHETQYF. The CDR3 nucleotides are TGTGCCAGCGGGCAGGATCATGAGACCCAGTACTTC.

The chain employs TRBV7-9 and TRBJ2-7; 8 bases map to TRBD1. Germline values: CDR1 SEHNR, CDR2 FQNEAQ (reference sequence). The length of the CDR3 is 15 residues. The trim removed 8 bases at V and 6 bases at J, leaving 15 bases unmatched. The CDR3 region is CASGPLQGVRSEQYF. The DNA for the CDR3 is TGTGCCAGCGGACCTTTACAGGGGGTAAGAAGCGAGCAGTACTTC.

The rearrangement joins TRBV18 to TRBJ2-3, with D tentatively TRBD2 (6 bases). Between the trimmed V and J ends, which lost 3 bases and 8 bases, there was a span of 24 bases. Germline CDR1 KGHSH, CDR2 LQKENI. This CDR3 has 17 amino acids. The CDR3 region is CASSPNQTGGLLATQYF. CDR3 bases: TGTGCCAGCTCACCTAATCAAACCGGGGGTCTTCTCGCTACGCAGTATTTT. The full variable domain, with the rest looked up from reference TRBV18 and TRBJ2-3, is NAGVMQNPRHLVRRRGQEARLRCSPMKGHSHVYWYRQLPEEGLKFMVYLQKENIIDESGMPKERFSAEFPKEGPSILRIQQVVRGDSAAYFCASSPNQTGGLLATQYFGPGTRLTVL.

The chain is built from TRBV5-4 and TRBJ2-1, with 10 bases lining up with TRBD1. The length of the CDR3 is 14 residues. Germline-derived CDR1 and CDR2 are SGHNT and YYREEE (reference sequence). V shed 4 bases and J 9 bases; nucleotides not matched to a gene: 7. The DNA of the CDR3 is TGTGCCAGCAGCGGAGGACAGGGGGGTGCTGAGCAGTTCTTC. It translates to CASSGGQGGAEQFF.

This clone was seen only a few times. This chain connects TRBV7-6 to TRBJ2-1; the D gene is possibly TRBD2 (7 bases). CDR1 and CDR2 (germline): SGHVS, FNYEAQ. CDR3 length: 14 residues. Trimming left V 1 base short and J 6 bases short, with 10 bases between. The CDR3 loop is CASSLGGGANEQFF. CDR3 in DNA: TGTGCCAGCAGCTTAGGAGGGGGGGCCAATGAGCAGTTCTTC.

The chain couples TRBV5-1 to TRBJ1-2; perhaps TRBD1 as D (6 bases). The CDR3 is 15 amino acids. CDR1 is SGHRS, CDR2 YFSETQ, per germline. The V end lost 4 bases, the J end lost 0 bases, and 13 bases lay between the germline ends. CDR3 loop: CASSVGQQANYGYTF. The CDR3 nucleotides are TGCGCCAGCAGCGTCGGACAGCAAGCTAACTATGGCTACACCTTC.

This clone was detected a few times. V gene TRBV5-6 combines with J gene TRBJ1-6; D is undetermined. Germline CDR1 is SGHDT and CDR2 is YYEEEE. The CDR3 extends over 15 amino acids. V gave up 1 base and J gave up 0 bases, with 5 bases separating them. Here the CDR3 reads CASSLSGSYNSPLHF. The CDR3 nucleotides are TGTGCCAGCAGCTTGTCTGGCTCCTATAATTCACCCCTCCACTTT.

The CDR3 DNA follows: TGTGCCAGCAGTAGTACAGCCTTAAGCACAGATACGCAGTATTTT. Translated, it gives CASSSTALSTDTQYF. The chain links TRBV27 to TRBJ2-3; no clear D. V lost 5 bases to trimming and J lost 0 bases, with 12 bases between them. There are 15 residues in the CDR3. Germline V gene sequence: CDR1 MNHEY, CDR2 SMNVEV (reference sequence).